Included here is one TCR beta chain sequence, with context. No antigen is known for it. Trimming left V 4 bases short and J 3 bases short, with 17 bases between. The germline V gene has CDR1 SGHVS and CDR2 FNYEAQ. The CDR3 extends over 16 amino acids. This entry comes from a study of graft-versus-host responses after intestinal transplantation. Study overall: Multivisceral, liver-intestinal, or isolated intestinal grafts were transplanted into recipients. Broader study findings: GvH clones surfaced in recipient marrow, some emerging earlier in ileum or blood. The study associated peak circulating GvH clone levels with early post-transplant HvG declines.

The data were produced by immunoSEQ multiplex PCR, yet TCRdb's version contains in-frame clones alone and is incomplete. The sample lists over 100,000 clones, approximately 96% occurring once. The sequences come from unstimulated CD8+ T cells sorted from spleen or lymph node cells, collected before intestinal transplant. The clonotype was recovered from a human donor who received an intestinal transplant. This sequence joins TRBV7-6 and TRBJ2-3; D possibly corresponds to TRBD2 (6 bases). CDR3 nucleotides: TGTGCCAGCAGCTACTCCCGACATGGGGGGACAGATACGCAGTATTTT. Protein sequence: CASSYSRHGGTDTQYF.